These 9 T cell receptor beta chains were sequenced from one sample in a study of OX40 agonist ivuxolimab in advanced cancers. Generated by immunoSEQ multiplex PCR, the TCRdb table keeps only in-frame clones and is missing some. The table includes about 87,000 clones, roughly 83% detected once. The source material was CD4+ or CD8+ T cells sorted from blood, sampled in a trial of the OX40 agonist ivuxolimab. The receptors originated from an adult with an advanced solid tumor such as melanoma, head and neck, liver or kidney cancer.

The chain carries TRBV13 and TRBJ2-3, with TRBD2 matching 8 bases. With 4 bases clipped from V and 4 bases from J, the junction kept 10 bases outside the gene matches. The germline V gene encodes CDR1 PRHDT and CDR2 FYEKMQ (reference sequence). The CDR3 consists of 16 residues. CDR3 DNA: TGTGCCAGCAGCTCCCTACTAGCGGTCGGGCCAGATACGCAGTATTTT. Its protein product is CASSSLLAVGPDTQYF.

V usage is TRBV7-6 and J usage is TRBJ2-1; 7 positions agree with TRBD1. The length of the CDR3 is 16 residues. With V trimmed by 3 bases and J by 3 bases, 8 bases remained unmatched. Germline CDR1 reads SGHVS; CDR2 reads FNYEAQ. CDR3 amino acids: CASSFLQGLNYNEQFF. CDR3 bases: TGTGCCAGCAGCTTTTTACAGGGGCTCAACTACAATGAGCAGTTCTTC.

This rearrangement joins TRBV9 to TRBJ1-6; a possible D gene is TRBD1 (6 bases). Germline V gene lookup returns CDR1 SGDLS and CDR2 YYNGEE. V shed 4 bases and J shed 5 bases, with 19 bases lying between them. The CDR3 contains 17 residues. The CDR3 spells CASSRGQPGANNSPLHF. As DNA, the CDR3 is TGTGCCAGCAGCAGAGGACAGCCGGGGGCCAATAATTCACCCCTCCACTTT. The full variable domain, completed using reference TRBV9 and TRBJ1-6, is DSGVTQTPKHLITATGQRVTLRCSPRSGDLSVYWYQQSLDQGLQFLIQYYNGEERAKGNILERFSAQQFPDLHSELNLSSLELGDSALYFCASSRGQPGANNSPLHFGNGTRLTVT.

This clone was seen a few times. In nucleotides, the CDR3 is TGTGCCACCAGCAGCGTAGTCGGGGAGCTGTTTTTT. It yields the protein CATSSVVGELFF. The rearrangement uses TRBV15 and TRBJ2-2; D is ambiguous. Germline loops: CDR1 LNHNV, CDR2 YYDKDF (reference sequence). This CDR3 has 12 residues. Trimming shortened V by 3 bases and J by 7 bases, and 6 bases separated the two germline ends.

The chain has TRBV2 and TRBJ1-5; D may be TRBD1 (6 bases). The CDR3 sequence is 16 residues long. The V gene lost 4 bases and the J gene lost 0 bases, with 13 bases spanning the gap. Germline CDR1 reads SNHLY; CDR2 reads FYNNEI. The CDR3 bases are TGTGCCAGCAGTGTTGGGGGGCCTCGTAGCAATCAGCCCCAGCATTTT. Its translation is CASSVGGPRSNQPQHF. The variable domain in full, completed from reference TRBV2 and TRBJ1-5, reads EPEVTQTPSHQVTQMGQEVILRCVPISNHLYFYWYRQILGQKVEFLVSFYNNEISEKSEIFDDQFSVERPDGSNFTLKIRSTKLEDSAMYFCASSVGGPRSNQPQHFGDGTRLSIL.

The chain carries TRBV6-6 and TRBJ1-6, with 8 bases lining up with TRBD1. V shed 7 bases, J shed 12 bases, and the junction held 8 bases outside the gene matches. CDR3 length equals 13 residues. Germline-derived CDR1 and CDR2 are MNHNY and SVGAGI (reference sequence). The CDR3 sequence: CASTQGQGIPLHF. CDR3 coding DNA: TGTGCCAGCACACAAGGACAGGGAATACCCCTCCACTTT.

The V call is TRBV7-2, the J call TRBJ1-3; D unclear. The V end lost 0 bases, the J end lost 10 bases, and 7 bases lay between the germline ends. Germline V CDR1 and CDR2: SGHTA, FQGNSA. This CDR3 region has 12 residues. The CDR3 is CASSLARGTIYF. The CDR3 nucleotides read TGTGCCAGCAGCTTAGCCCGGGGAACCATATATTTT.

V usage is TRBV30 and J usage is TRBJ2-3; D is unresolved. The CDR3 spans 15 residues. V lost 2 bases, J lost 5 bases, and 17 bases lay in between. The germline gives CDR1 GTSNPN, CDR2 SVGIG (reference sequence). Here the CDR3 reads CAWSSATGRIDTQYF. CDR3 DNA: TGTGCCTGGAGTTCAGCGACCGGGCGGATAGATACGCAGTATTTT.

The CDR3 DNA follows: TGCGCCAGCAGTCAAATTGGAGGAAGGGGCGAGTCGGTGAGGCCCCTCCACTTT. It translates to CASSQIGGRGESVRPLHF. The chain couples TRBV23-1 to TRBJ1-6; D perhaps matches TRBD1 (5 bases). Being an ORF, TRBV23-1 has a function that is uncertain. This CDR3 region has 18 residues. The V gene lost 2 bases and the J gene lost 13 bases, with 27 bases spanning the gap.